This T cell receptor beta chain was identified during a study of blood T cell repertoires in COVID-19. About the research overall: Sample material is recorded as cDNA or gDNA derived from T cells, B-cell-depleted T cells, or PBMCs.

The table lists this clone with a few counts. Measured with immunoSEQ multiplex PCR; TCRdb has only the in-frame clones, and not every one. This sample has 45,000 to 55,000 clones; 90% occur once, and the top ten carry around 3%. What was sequenced was peripheral blood. The sequence was collected from a human donor in a cohort sampled during active COVID-19.

CDR3 in DNA: TGTGCCAGCAGCAGCGGGACTAGCGGGAGGGTCGGGGAGCTGTTTTTT. Translating gives CASSSGTSGRVGELFF. The rearrangement uses TRBV11-2 and TRBJ2-2; 16 bases fit TRBD2. V lost 5 bases, J lost 7 bases, and 4 bases stayed unmatched. CDR3 length: 16 amino acids. Germline V gene sequence: CDR1 SGHAT, CDR2 FQNNGV.